The T cell receptor (beta chain) described here comes from a study of neurological immune-mediated disorders. This clonotype has a count of ten or more. In TCRdb, the 5' RACE reads were re-called with MiXCR into one record per CDR3 protein. This repertoire shows 130,000 or so distinct CDR3 sequences, roughly 3.2% found once; its top ten account for over 1%. This sequence was found in a woman in her thirties with multiple sclerosis. Sequencing used PBMCs.

The CDR3 DNA follows: TGTGCCAGCAGCTTAGTTTCCGGTGGGGCAGATACGCAGTATTTT. Translation gives CASSLVSGGADTQYF. The J gene is TRBJ2-3, the V gene TRBV7-2; D is unclear. Germline CDR1 is SGHTA and CDR2 is FQGNSA. The V end lost 1 base, the J end lost 4 bases, and 12 bases lay between the germline ends. The CDR3 loop spans 15 amino acids.